A selection of T cell receptor beta chains follows, all from one sample in a study of blood T cells in healthy people across ages. MiXCR was run by TCRdb on the 5' RACE reads, yielding one entry per CDR3 protein. The sample records around 850,000 distinct CDR3 sequences, under 40% being singletons. The sequenced sample was blood. These receptors were collected from a man younger than 35 in good health. The CDR3 runs from the conserved cysteine through the conserved F or W. A D gene is named only where the DNA matches it firmly. The listing skips clone size in some rows; elsewhere it reads once, few, many or a size class.

D gene: TRBD1
clone size: .
V gene: TRBV12-3/TRBV12-4
J gene: TRBJ1-5
CDR3 DNA: TGTGCCAGCAGTTCTGACAGGGGCCTGAATCAGCCCCAGCATTTT
CDR3 protein: CASSSDRGLNQPQHF

D gene: .
clone size: .
V gene: TRBV30
J gene: TRBJ2-5
CDR3 DNA: TGTGCCTGGAGTCCCCGGACTGAGGGTGAGCAGTACTTC
CDR3 protein: CAWSPRTEGEQYF

D gene: .
clone size: few
V gene: TRBV6-1
J gene: TRBJ1-2
CDR3 DNA: TGTGCCAGCAGTGAACGGGACAAAGCTAACTATGGCTACACCTTC
CDR3 protein: CASSERDKANYGYTF

D gene: TRBD2
clone size: .
V gene: TRBV25-1
J gene: TRBJ2-7
CDR3 DNA: TGTGCCAGCCTCGGGACTAGCGGGAGGGCCAAGGGCTCCTACGAGCAGTACTTC
CDR3 protein: CASLGTSGRAKGSYEQYF

D gene: .
clone size: .
V gene: TRBV12-3/TRBV12-4
J gene: TRBJ1-5
CDR3 DNA: TGTGCCAGCAGTTCGGACGGCGTCCGGCCCCAGCATTTT
CDR3 protein: CASSSDGVRPQHF

D gene: .
clone size: few
V gene: TRBV12-3/TRBV12-4
J gene: TRBJ2-2
CDR3 DNA: TGTGCCAGCAGTTTAGTAGACACCGGGGAGCTGTTTTTT
CDR3 protein: CASSLVDTGELFF

D gene: .
clone size: once
V gene: TRBV28
J gene: TRBJ2-3
CDR3 DNA: TGTGCCAGCAGTGTACAGGGTTTGAGCACAGATACGCAGTATTTT
CDR3 protein: CASSVQGLSTDTQYF

D gene: .
clone size: many
V gene: TRBV4-3
J gene: TRBJ2-5
CDR3 DNA: TGCGCCAGCAGCCTATCCCCTAGAATCCAAGAGACCCAGTACTTC
CDR3 protein: CASSLSPRIQETQYF

D gene: .
clone size: .
V gene: TRBV7-9
J gene: TRBJ1-1
CDR3 DNA: TGTGCCAGCAGCCCCCCTTCAGGGAAGGGCACTGAAGCTTTCTTT
CDR3 protein: CASSPPSGKGTEAFF

D gene: .
clone size: .
V gene: TRBV20-1
J gene: TRBJ2-3
CDR3 DNA: TGCAGTGCTAGGGTGGGGGGGCATCCAGATACGCAGTATTTT
CDR3 protein: CSARVGGHPDTQYF

D gene: .
clone size: .
V gene: TRBV20-1
J gene: TRBJ2-7
CDR3 DNA: TGCAGTGGACTAGAAGGGCTACGCGAGCAGTACTTC
CDR3 protein: CSGLEGLREQYF

D gene: .
clone size: .
V gene: TRBV6-2/TRBV6-3
J gene: TRBJ2-1
CDR3 DNA: TGTGCCAGCAGTTACGGCCAGGGGGGCGGCCATGAGCAGTTCTTC
CDR3 protein: CASSYGQGGGHEQFF

D gene: TRBD2
clone size: .
V gene: TRBV5-1
J gene: TRBJ2-3
CDR3 DNA: TGCGCCAGCAGCTTGACCCGCGGGAGACGGGATACGCAGTATTTT
CDR3 protein: CASSLTRGRRDTQYF

D gene: .
clone size: .
V gene: TRBV4-2
J gene: TRBJ1-3
CDR3 DNA: TGTGCCAGCAGTCTTACCGGACGGAACTCTGGAAACACCATATATTTT
CDR3 protein: CASSLTGRNSGNTIYF

D gene: TRBD1
clone size: .
V gene: TRBV29-1
J gene: TRBJ1-1
CDR3 DNA: TGCTGCGTTGAGGACAGGGGGAACACTGAAGCTTTCTTT
CDR3 protein: CCVEDRGNTEAFF

D gene: .
clone size: .
V gene: TRBV2
J gene: TRBJ1-5
CDR3 DNA: TGTGCCAGCCGCCAACCCGGCAGCAATCAGCCCCAGCATTTT
CDR3 protein: CASRQPGSNQPQHF

D gene: TRBD2
clone size: .
V gene: TRBV20-1
J gene: TRBJ2-5
CDR3 DNA: TGCAGTGCTAGCTCCCTTGCTAGCGGGGTATACCAAGAGACCCAGTACTTC
CDR3 protein: CSASSLASGVYQETQYF

D gene: .
clone size: .
V gene: TRBV6-5
J gene: TRBJ2-1
CDR3 DNA: TGTGCCAGCACCCGAGGGGGACGCCGATACAATGAGCAGTTCTTC
CDR3 protein: CASTRGGRRYNEQFF

D gene: .
clone size: many
V gene: TRBV7-8
J gene: TRBJ2-7
CDR3 DNA: TGTGCCAGCAGCCGCGGGACTTCCCCCTACGAGCAGTACTTC
CDR3 protein: CASSRGTSPYEQYF

D gene: TRBD1
clone size: .
V gene: TRBV12-3/TRBV12-4
J gene: TRBJ1-1
CDR3 DNA: TGTGCCAGCAGGGGGGACAGTGAAGCTTTCTTT
CDR3 protein: CASRGDSEAFF

D gene: .
clone size: few
V gene: TRBV20-1
J gene: TRBJ1-5
CDR3 DNA: TGCAGTGCTAAACAGGGAGAAATGTTTAGCAATCAGCCCCAGCATTTT
CDR3 protein: CSAKQGEMFSNQPQHF

D gene: .
clone size: .
V gene: TRBV7-2
J gene: TRBJ2-1
CDR3 DNA: TGTGCCAGCAGCTTAGGGGGCAGCCCCTACAATGAGCAGTTCTTC
CDR3 protein: CASSLGGSPYNEQFF

D gene: .
clone size: .
V gene: TRBV20-1
J gene: TRBJ2-7
CDR3 DNA: TGCAGTGCTAGAGAGATTGGCATATACGAGCAGTACTTC
CDR3 protein: CSAREIGIYEQYF

D gene: TRBD2
clone size: .
V gene: TRBV20-1
J gene: TRBJ2-1
CDR3 DNA: TGCAGTGCTAGTTTTATCGGGGGGGCGGATGAGCAGTTCTTC
CDR3 protein: CSASFIGGADEQFF

D gene: TRBD1
clone size: .
V gene: TRBV7-9
J gene: TRBJ2-1
CDR3 DNA: TGTGCCAGCAGCTCCACAGGGGCCCTTAGGCCTTTACAAGAGACCCAGTTCTTC
CDR3 protein: CASSSTGALRPLQETQFF

D gene: .
clone size: few
V gene: TRBV5-1
J gene: TRBJ1-1
CDR3 DNA: TGCGCCAGCAGCTTGGGAACCTTAATGAACACTGAAGCTTTCTTT
CDR3 protein: CASSLGTLMNTEAFF

D gene: .
clone size: few
V gene: TRBV20-1
J gene: TRBJ1-5
CDR3 DNA: TGCAGTGTGTATCAGCCCCAGCATTTT
CDR3 protein: CSVYQPQHF

D gene: .
clone size: few
V gene: TRBV15
J gene: TRBJ1-4
CDR3 DNA: TGTGCCACCAGCAGAGTTTACGGACAGTCTAATGAAAAACTGTTTTTT
CDR3 protein: CATSRVYGQSNEKLFF

D gene: .
clone size: few
V gene: TRBV29-1
J gene: TRBJ1-2
CDR3 DNA: TGCAGCGTTGGCGGACGATCGGGTGCCTATGGCTACACCTTC
CDR3 protein: CSVGGRSGAYGYTF

D gene: .
clone size: .
V gene: TRBV12-3/TRBV12-4
J gene: TRBJ1-5
CDR3 DNA: TGTGCCAGCAGTTCCCGGTGGGATAGGAACTATAGCAATCAGCCCCAGCATTTT
CDR3 protein: CASSSRWDRNYSNQPQHF

D gene: .
clone size: few
V gene: TRBV28
J gene: TRBJ1-4
CDR3 DNA: TGTGCCAGCAAAGACAGCCATAATGAAAAACTGTTTTTT
CDR3 protein: CASKDSHNEKLFF

D gene: .
clone size: few
V gene: TRBV25-1
J gene: TRBJ2-5
CDR3 DNA: TGTGCCAGCAGTGAATACAGAAAGAAAGAGACCCAGTACTTC
CDR3 protein: CASSEYRKKETQYF